These 23 T cell receptor beta chains originate from one sample sequenced in a study of blood T cell repertoires in COVID-19 (dated by TCRdb to 2020 to 2022). Library prep was done by the immunoSEQ multiplex PCR assay. TCRdb holds this immuneACCESS table with in-frame rearrangements only. Some clones are missing; in checked studies, unresolved V genes explain under half, and the rest has no known cause. In all, the sample holds more than 200,000 clones, and roughly 80% of those were seen once. The ten largest make up 8.5% to 12% of the sample. The sample taken for sequencing was peripheral blood. The receptors were gathered from a woman aged 80 or older with acute or convalescent COVID-19.

The chain recombines TRBV7-9 with TRBJ2-5, with TRBD1 matching over 7 bases. Germline CDR1 SEHNR, CDR2 FQNEAQ (reference sequence). The CDR3 runs to 17 residues. The V segment lost 7 bases and the J segment 5 bases; nucleotides outside the gene matches: 19. CDR3 protein: CASTKGTSTGARETQYF. DNA for the CDR3: TGTGCCAGCACCAAAGGCACATCTACAGGGGCGCGTGAGACCCAGTACTTC. The variable domain in full, completed from reference TRBV7-9 and TRBJ2-5, reads DTGVSQNPRHKITKRGQNVTFRCDPISEHNRLYWYRQTLGQGPEFLTYFQNEAQLEKSRLLSDRFSAERPKGSFSTLEIQRTEQGDSAMYLCASTKGTSTGARETQYFGPGTRLLVL.

This clone was detected only once. This rearrangement joins TRBV3-1 (or the pseudogene TRBV3-2) to TRBJ2-5; TRBD2 is a possible D gene (5 bases). The CDR3 is 14 residues long. Trimming shortened V by 1 base and J by 5 bases, and 11 bases separated the two germline ends. Germline loops: CDR1 LGHDT, CDR2 YNNKEL (reference sequence). The CDR3 loop reads CASSQARELETQYF. DNA of the CDR3: TGTGCCAGCAGCCAAGCGAGGGAGTTGGAGACCCAGTACTTC.

This clone was counted a few times. The chain recombines TRBV12-3 or TRBV12-4 with TRBJ2-1; D gene unclear. CDR3 length equals 11 residues. V gave up 2 bases and J gave up 8 bases, with 4 bases separating them. This CDR3 reads CASSLRDEQFF. In nucleotides, the CDR3 is TGTGCCAGCAGTTTACGTGATGAGCAGTTCTTC.

The genes are TRBV25-1 and TRBJ1-2, with 9 bases identical to TRBD1. Trimming cost V 2 bases and J 4 bases; bases outside gene matches: 8. Germline values: CDR1 MGHDK, CDR2 SYGVNS. The CDR3 length is 16 residues. CDR3 coding DNA: TGTGCCAGCAGTGAACCTGGGACAGGGAACGCCTATGGCTACACCTTC. It is translated as CASSEPGTGNAYGYTF.

This clone is a singleton in its sample. This sequence joins TRBV19 and TRBJ1-1; the match to TRBD1 covers 10 bases. The V and J ends lost 5 bases and 7 bases, in that order; junction bases with no gene match: 4. From germline, CDR1 is LNHDA and CDR2 SQIVND (reference sequence). CDR3 length: 13 residues. The DNA of the CDR3 is TGTGCCAGTAGTTTGGACAGGGGGTTTGAAGCTTTCTTT. Translated, it gives CASSLDRGFEAFF.

Concerning this clone itself: This same CDR3 is encoded by further DNA sequences in the sample. This chain joins TRBV18 and TRBJ1-2; possible D gene TRBD1, 5 bases. The CDR3 sequence is 15 residues long. CDR1 KGHSH and CDR2 LQKENI come from the germline V gene. V lost 0 bases to trimming and J lost 8 bases, with 16 bases between them. The CDR3 protein is CASSPPARGAGGYTF. CDR3 nucleotide sequence: TGTGCCAGCTCACCACCTGCCAGAGGGGCGGGGGGCTACACCTTC.

This chain joins TRBV13 and TRBJ1-2, with D uncertain. V shed 5 bases and J shed 4 bases, with 14 bases lying between them. The length of the CDR3 is 14 residues. The V gene's germline CDR1 is PRHDT and CDR2 FYEKMQ (reference sequence). This CDR3 reads CASSPLGSIYGYTF. The CDR3 DNA reads as TGTGCCAGCAGCCCCCTCGGGAGTATCTATGGCTACACCTTC.

The J gene is TRBJ1-4, the V gene TRBV12-3 or TRBV12-4, with 9 positions matching TRBD1. V gave up 7 bases and J gave up 5 bases; unmatched junction bases: 2. CDR3 length: 13 amino acids. CDR3 sequence: CASKGTGNEKLFF. CDR3 nucleotides: TGTGCCAGCAAAGGGACAGGGAATGAAAAACTGTTTTTT.

Here the CDR3 reads CASSSAQGSYEQYF. The DNA for the CDR3 is TGTGCCAGCAGCTCGGCTCAGGGCTCCTACGAGCAGTACTTC. The chain employs TRBV7-9 and TRBJ2-7; possible D gene TRBD1, 5 bases. The germline V gene encodes CDR1 SEHNR and CDR2 FQNEAQ (reference sequence). The CDR3 contains 14 residues. V lost 4 bases and J 0 bases, leaving 10 bases between the germline ends.

The chain combines TRBV19 with TRBJ2-3; the match to TRBD2 covers 8 bases. V lost 3 bases to trimming and J lost 6 bases; unmatched junction nucleotides: 2. The CDR3 loop spans 13 amino acids. CDR1 and CDR2 (germline): LNHDA, SQIVND (reference sequence). Written as DNA, the CDR3 is TGTGCCAGTAGTATGGCTAGCGGGGATACGCAGTATTTT. It codes for CASSMASGDTQYF. Based on the CDR3 plus reference TRBV19 and TRBJ2-3, the full variable domain is DGGITQSPKYLFRKEGQNVTLSCEQNLNHDAMYWYRQDPGQGLRLIYYSQIVNDFQKGDIAEGYSVSREKKESFPLTVTSAQKNPTAFYLCASSMASGDTQYFGPGTRLTVL.

J is TRBJ1-5 and V is TRBV7-2; D not certain. CDR1 and CDR2 (germline): SGHTA, FQGNSA. The CDR3 is made up of 13 amino acids. Deletions cut 6 bases from V and 5 bases from J, with 11 bases between. CDR3 in amino acids: CASSWAVDQPQHF. CDR3 bases: TGTGCCAGCAGTTGGGCAGTCGATCAGCCCCAGCATTTT.

The V and J genes are TRBV28 and TRBJ1-4, with TRBD1 matching over 8 bases. There are 15 residues in the CDR3. Germline loops: CDR1 MDHEN, CDR2 SYDVKM. J lost 4 bases, V lost 6 bases, and 7 bases had no gene match. The CDR3 loop is CASRATGGGNEKLFF. The CDR3 DNA reads as TGTGCCAGCAGGGCCACAGGGGGTGGTAATGAAAAACTGTTTTTT.

In this sample, this clone turned up once. The V gene is TRBV7-9, the J gene TRBJ2-3; 8 nucleotides line up with TRBD1. The CDR3 spans 14 residues. After removal of 4 bases from V and 4 bases from J, the junction contained 4 bases not matched to a gene. CDR1 is SEHNR and CDR2 is FQNEAQ in the germline V gene (reference sequence). CDR3 bases: TGTGCCAGCAGCTCCGACAGGGGCCCAGATACGCAGTATTTT. This encodes CASSSDRGPDTQYF.

Concerning this clone: This same CDR3 is encoded by further DNA sequences in the sample. The CDR3 sequence is CASSPLTGMNTEAFF. Here the CDR3 DNA reads TGTGCCAGCTCACCTCTCACGGGAATGAACACTGAAGCTTTCTTT. The J gene is TRBJ1-1, the V gene TRBV18; no definite D call. The CDR3 has 15 residues. V lost 3 bases and J lost 0, with 11 bases in between. CDR1 and CDR2 from the germline V gene are KGHSH and LQKENI.

The V and J genes are TRBV7-8 and TRBJ1-6; D is perhaps TRBD1 (5 bases). The CDR3 has 16 amino acids. Germline V gene sequence: CDR1 SGHVS, CDR2 FQNEAQ. Trimming took off 0 bases at V and 3 bases at J, with 9 bases between the two ends. The CDR3 protein is CASSLALGLYNSPLHF. For the CDR3, the DNA is TGTGCCAGCAGCTTAGCTCTGGGGCTCTATAATTCACCCCTCCACTTT.

Comment on this clone: This CDR3 is also generated by other DNA sequences in the sample. The chain is built from TRBV18 and TRBJ2-7; 7 nucleotides line up with TRBD1. The germline V gene encodes CDR1 KGHSH and CDR2 LQKENI. The CDR3 totals 14 residues. V shed 3 bases and J 3 bases; nucleotides not matched to a gene: 5. CDR3 amino acids: CASSPTGQDYEQYF. The CDR3, as DNA: TGTGCCAGCTCACCTACCGGACAGGACTACGAGCAGTACTTC.

J is TRBJ1-5 and V is TRBV6-5; possibly TRBD1 for D (6 bases). The CDR3 is 13 amino acids. Germline V gene data show CDR1 as MNHEY and CDR2 as SVGAGI. Between the trimmed V and J ends, which lost 2 bases and 4 bases, there was a span of 6 bases. The CDR3 is CASSYRGNQPQHF. The DNA of the CDR3 is TGTGCCAGCAGTTACAGGGGGAATCAGCCCCAGCATTTT.

The V gene is TRBV5-1, the J gene TRBJ2-5; the match to TRBD2 covers 12 bases. CDR1 and CDR2 from the germline V gene are SGHRS and YFSETQ. The J segment lost 5 bases and the V segment lost 6 bases, leaving 14 bases of the junction unmatched. The CDR3 is 17 residues long. In DNA, the CDR3 is TGCGCCAGCAACTTAGGACTAGCGGGATTAAGTGTGGAGACCCAGTACTTC. Protein sequence: CASNLGLAGLSVETQYF.

The V gene is TRBV18, the J gene TRBJ1-4, with 10 bases matching TRBD1. This CDR3 has 15 amino acids. After removal of 3 bases from V and 8 bases from J, the junction contained 6 bases not matched to a gene. The germline V gene encodes CDR1 KGHSH and CDR2 LQKENI. Here the CDR3 DNA reads TGTGCCAGCTCACCTGTTGGACAGGGGGGCGAAAAACTGTTTTTT. Translating gives CASSPVGQGGEKLFF. The variable domain in full, with the rest retrieved from reference TRBV18 and TRBJ1-4, is NAGVMQNPRHLVRRRGQEARLRCSPMKGHSHVYWYRQLPEEGLKFMVYLQKENIIDESGMPKERFSAEFPKEGPSILRIQQVVRGDSAAYFCASSPVGQGGEKLFFGSGTQLSVL.

The rearrangement uses TRBV28 and TRBJ1-1, with D possibly TRBD1 on 5 matching bases. V dropped 3 bases and J dropped 1 base, with 9 bases sitting between them. The CDR3 loop spans 14 amino acids. The germline V gene has CDR1 MDHEN and CDR2 SYDVKM. The CDR3: CASSLVQGNTEAFF. The CDR3 DNA reads TGTGCCAGCAGTTTGGTGCAGGGGAACACTGAAGCTTTCTTT.

The chain is built from TRBV18 and TRBJ2-2; 8 positions match TRBD1. This CDR3 has 15 residues. The germline V gene encodes CDR1 KGHSH and CDR2 LQKENI. V shed 6 bases, J shed 4 bases, and the junction held 7 bases outside the gene matches. CDR3 region: CASSQGQGFTGELFF. CDR3 nucleotide sequence: TGTGCCAGCTCCCAAGGACAGGGATTCACCGGGGAGCTGTTTTTT.

This chain connects TRBV6-5 to TRBJ1-2; 9 positions match TRBD1. This CDR3 has 15 amino acids. Germline V gene lookup returns CDR1 MNHEY and CDR2 SVGAGI. V lost 5 bases and J lost 4; bases outside the gene matches: 8. CDR3 loop: CASSKGQGGSYGYTF. The CDR3 DNA is TGTGCCAGCAGTAAGGGACAGGGAGGATCCTATGGCTACACCTTC.

A few counts support this clone. The rearrangement links TRBV27 to TRBJ2-1; the match to TRBD2 covers 13 bases. The V gene end was trimmed by 5 bases and the J gene end by 8 bases; junction bases not matched to a gene: 6. This CDR3 contains 15 residues. In germline, CDR1 is MNHEY, CDR2 SMNVEV (reference sequence). The CDR3 loop is CASSLGLAGVHEQFF. The CDR3 bases are TGTGCCAGCAGTCTCGGACTAGCGGGAGTGCATGAGCAGTTCTTC.